The entry below gives a single T cell receptor beta chain sequence along with its context. This sample is part of a study of blood T cell repertoires in COVID-19. Study-wide background: COVID-19 samples collected from the United States, Italy and Spain covered acute and convalescent phases. Nucleic acid was either cDNA or gDNA, and it came from T cells, B-cell-depleted T cells, or PBMCs.

Germline lookup yields CDR1 SGHVS and CDR2 FNYEAQ. The CDR3 extends over 12 amino acids. Deletions cut 5 bases from V and 9 bases from J, with 13 bases between. In the authors' workflow: Nucleated cell number was recorded as an estimate derived from reference gene primer amplification. Profiled with immunoSEQ multiplex PCR; TCRdb holds only in-frame clones, not every one. V and J calls plus clone size are reproduced from that table; the DNA served to infer D and trimming. The profile shows 130,000 or so clones, about 80% of them singletons. This rearrangement joins TRBV7-6 to TRBJ2-5, with D possibly TRBD1 on 5 matching bases. The sample was peripheral blood. This TCR derives from a human donor in a cohort sampled during active COVID-19. In DNA, the CDR3 is TGTGCCAGCAGCCACCCTAGGGGCCCCCAGTACTTC. This gives the protein CASSHPRGPQYF.